This T cell receptor beta chain derives from a study of cytotoxic CD8 clonotypes in ibrutinib-treated CLL. Study-level information: The patients comprised some twelve relapsed/refractory and around 14 treatment-naive cases, 17 to 18 IGHV unmutated.

This clone was counted a few times. The antigen is undetermined. Study observations and caveats: Public clonotypes, an uncommon group, contracted or remained stable on treatment. Patients had baseline clonality above age-matched healthy donors, and this clonality moved with circulating CD8+ T-cell counts.

V lost 0 bases and J lost 1, with 12 bases in between. CDR3 size: 16 residues. Germline CDR1 SNHLY, CDR2 FYNNEI. Produced via immunoSEQ multiplex PCR; TCRdb's table is partial and in-frame only. This sample has some 47,000 clones, with about three fifths found just once. The TCR comes from a human donor with chronic lymphocytic leukemia. V usage is TRBV2 and J usage is TRBJ1-1; D remains ambiguous. Sequences were derived from PBMCs, sampled after 24 months of ibrutinib treatment. The DNA of the CDR3 is TGTGCCAGCAGTGAAGCGCGGCGGGTTGCGAACACTGAAGCTTTCTTT. It codes for CASSEARRVANTEAFF.